The 19 T cell receptor beta chains below come from one sample, sequenced in a study of CD8+ T cells in alopecia areata. Treatment noted: oral pan-JAK inhibitor, 5-10 mg twice daily. In each case, RNA was isolated and then reverse transcribed into cDNA as the sequencing template. The method was immunoSEQ multiplex PCR; TCRdb's version includes in-frame clones alone and lacks a portion of them. The sample lists 90,000 to 120,000 clones, 84% occurring once. The sample was CD8+ T cells sorted from blood, taken at week 24, from a patient treated with tofacitinib. The receptors were sampled from a human donor with alopecia areata.

The chain couples TRBV5-1 to TRBJ1-6, with 9 positions matching TRBD1. CDR3 length: 14 amino acids. The germline CDR1 and CDR2 sequences are SGHRS and YFSETQ. J was trimmed by 11 bases and V by 4 bases; bases with no gene match: 7. The CDR3 loop reads CASSPGQGSTPLHF. CDR3 coding DNA: TGCGCCAGCAGCCCGGGACAGGGAAGTACACCCCTCCACTTT.

V gene TRBV7-8 combines with J gene TRBJ2-5; the D gene is possibly TRBD2 (5 bases). CDR1 is SGHVS and CDR2 is FQNEAQ in the germline V gene. The CDR3 contains 16 residues. The V end was cut by 1 base, the J end by 2 bases, with 14 bases between. CDR3 amino acids: CASSLVARELQETQYF. The CDR3 bases are TGTGCCAGCAGCTTAGTAGCTAGGGAGTTGCAAGAGACCCAGTACTTC.

This clone was observed once. The J gene is TRBJ2-7, the V gene TRBV5-1; possible D gene TRBD1, 5 bases. Deletions cut 2 bases from V and 3 bases from J, with 6 bases between. CDR3 length: 12 residues. Germline loops: CDR1 SGHRS, CDR2 YFSETQ. As DNA, the CDR3 is TGCGCCAGCAGCTTTGACAGCTACGAGCAGTACTTC. This gives the protein CASSFDSYEQYF.

This chain connects TRBV2 to TRBJ2-5; D remains ambiguous. CDR1 and CDR2 (germline): SNHLY, FYNNEI. The CDR3 is made up of 17 amino acids. V lost 5 bases and J lost 4, with 23 bases in between. CDR3 sequence reads: CASSTNTGPFARETQYF. In DNA form, the CDR3 reads TGTGCCAGCAGTACCAACACCGGCCCATTCGCGAGAGAGACCCAGTACTTC. The entire variable domain, with the rest obtained from reference TRBV2 and TRBJ2-5, is as follows: EPEVTQTPSHQVTQMGQEVILRCVPISNHLYFYWYRQILGQKVEFLVSFYNNEISEKSEIFDDQFSVERPDGSNFTLKIRSTKLEDSAMYFCASSTNTGPFARETQYFGPGTRLLVL.

There are a few counts of this clone. This rearrangement joins TRBV7-8 to TRBJ2-1; the D gene is possibly TRBD1 (5 bases). From germline, CDR1 is SGHVS and CDR2 FQNEAQ. Between the trimmed V and J ends, which lost 5 bases and 3 bases, there was a span of 11 bases. The CDR3 runs to 14 residues. CDR3 nucleotides: TGTGCCAGCAGCCAGGGTTCCGACTACAATGAGCAGTTCTTC. Its protein product is CASSQGSDYNEQFF.

The chain carries TRBV6-1 and TRBJ2-3; D is unresolved. V was clipped by 2 bases and J by 1 base, with 7 bases between them. The germline V gene encodes CDR1 MNHNS and CDR2 SASEGT. CDR3 length equals 14 residues. The CDR3 bases are TGTGCCAGCAGTGAAACGCCAGGCACAGATACGCAGTATTTT. Translated, it gives CASSETPGTDTQYF.

This chain joins TRBV28 and TRBJ2-5, with 7 positions matching TRBD1. The J segment lost 5 bases and the V segment lost 6 bases, leaving 15 bases of the junction unmatched. The CDR3 contains 16 residues. Germline CDR1 reads MDHEN; CDR2 reads SYDVKM. The CDR3 spells CASSSTGTDPVETQYF. CDR3 sequence (DNA): TGTGCCAGCAGCTCAACCGGGACAGACCCTGTGGAGACCCAGTACTTC.

With regard to this clone: Sequence at one end of the junction differs from germline and may be a read error. The chain has TRBV7-7 and TRBJ2-3; unclear D gene. The CDR3 contains 14 residues. Germline V gene lookup returns CDR1 SSHAT and CDR2 FNYEAQ (reference sequence). CDR3 protein: CASSLDLAGDTQYF. The CDR3, as DNA: TGTGCTAGCAGCTTAGATTTAGCAGGAGATACGCAGTATTTT.

CDR3 DNA sequence: TGTGCCAGCAGTCAATGGACGGAACAAGAGACCCAGTACTTC. Translation: CASSQWTEQETQYF. The chain uses TRBV2 and TRBJ2-5; D not certain. Trimming cost V 5 bases and J 2 bases, with 12 bases left between them. The CDR3 extends over 14 amino acids. Germline CDR1 and CDR2: SNHLY and FYNNEI.

The V and J genes are TRBV27 and TRBJ1-1, with D possibly being TRBD1 (5 bases). Trimming left V 3 bases short and J 3 bases short, with 8 bases between. The CDR3 contains 13 residues. Germline V CDR1 and CDR2: MNHEY, SMNVEV (reference sequence). This CDR3 is CASSLGEYTEAFF. CDR3 nucleotide sequence: TGTGCCAGCAGTTTGGGGGAGTACACTGAAGCTTTCTTT.

CDR3 in DNA: TGTGCCAGCAGCCAAGGGGGACTAGCGGGGAGTGAGGAGCAGTTCTTC. Translated: CASSQGGLAGSEEQFF. This sequence joins TRBV4-2 and TRBJ2-1; TRBD2 matches 13 bases. V was pared by 1 base and J by 10 bases, with 7 bases of the junction left unmatched. Germline values: CDR1 LGHNA, CDR2 YNFKEQ. The CDR3 covers 16 residues.

The chain employs TRBV4-1 and TRBJ2-2; D ambiguous. CDR3 length: 15 amino acids. Germline V gene lookup returns CDR1 MGHRA and CDR2 YSYEKL. V lost 2 bases to trimming and J lost 6 bases, with 13 bases between them. The chain's CDR3 is CASSQLTHTAGELFF. CDR3 coding DNA: TGCGCCAGCAGCCAACTTACACATACCGCCGGGGAGCTGTTTTTT.

This chain connects TRBV4-3 to TRBJ2-1; 9 bases are shared with TRBD1. From germline, CDR1 is LGHNA and CDR2 YSLEER. The CDR3 extends over 17 amino acids. The J segment lost 2 bases and the V segment lost 0 bases, leaving 5 bases of the junction unmatched. CDR3 loop: CASSQESRTGAYNEQFF. CDR3 nucleotides: TGCGCCAGCAGCCAAGAGTCAAGGACAGGGGCCTACAATGAGCAGTTCTTC.

In this sample, this clone turned up a few times. The rearrangement links TRBV2 to TRBJ2-5; tentatively, D is TRBD1 (5 bases). The V end lost 1 base, the J end lost 11 bases, and 23 bases lay between the germline ends. The CDR3 consists of 16 residues. CDR1 and CDR2 (germline): SNHLY, FYNNEI. CDR3 sequence reads: CASSEEPYRSQGGQYF. Written as DNA, the CDR3 is TGTGCCAGCAGTGAAGAGCCCTACCGGAGCCAGGGTGGTCAGTACTTC.

In DNA, the CDR3 is TGTGCCAGCAGACCCGAGGCGAGCTCCTACAATGAGCAGTTCTTC. This codes for CASRPEASSYNEQFF. V is TRBV7-2 and J is TRBJ2-1; D not resolved. The CDR3 is 15 residues long. Trimming pared 6 bases from V and 0 bases from J, leaving 12 bases between. Germline V gives CDR1 SGHTA, CDR2 FQGNSA.

This clone was picked up a small number of times. The chain joins TRBV6-5 to TRBJ1-5; D is ambiguous. The germline V and J ends were trimmed by 6 bases and 7 bases, with 16 bases remaining between them. The CDR3 has 14 amino acids. Germline-derived CDR1 and CDR2 are MNHEY and SVGAGI. The CDR3: CASREGFGRQPQHF. The DNA for the CDR3 is TGTGCCAGCAGAGAGGGATTCGGGCGGCAGCCCCAGCATTTT.

This sequence joins TRBV15 and TRBJ2-5; D may be TRBD1 (6 bases). With 4 bases removed from V and 5 bases from J, the gap between germline ends came to 14 bases. This CDR3 contains 14 residues. Germline lookup yields CDR1 LNHNV and CDR2 YYDKDF (reference sequence). This CDR3 reads CATSIPQGGETQYF. The CDR3 nucleotides read TGTGCCACCAGCATACCACAGGGTGGGGAGACCCAGTACTTC.

V gene TRBV30 combines with J gene TRBJ2-7, with 8 bases fitting TRBD1. Losses at the gene ends were 5 bases for V and 3 bases for J; bases not matched to a gene: 9. CDR1 and CDR2 from the germline V gene are GTSNPN and SVGIG (reference sequence). This CDR3 region has 14 residues. CDR3 residues: CAWEEETGDYEQYF. The CDR3, as DNA: TGTGCCTGGGAAGAGGAGACAGGGGACTACGAGCAGTACTTC.

The gene calls are TRBV11-2 and TRBJ2-2; possible D gene TRBD2, 5 bases. The CDR3 sequence is 19 residues long. The germline gives CDR1 SGHAT, CDR2 FQNNGV. Trimming shortened V by 1 base and J by 0 bases, and 18 bases separated the two germline ends. CDR3 coding DNA: TGTGCCAGCAGCTTAGGGGGAGACCGGACTTGGACGAACACCGGGGAGCTGTTTTTT. Protein: CASSLGGDRTWTNTGELFF.